A single sample gave rise to the 12 T cell receptor beta chains below, sequenced in a study of T cell responses to AZD1222 COVID-19 vaccine. The protocol was immunoSEQ multiplex PCR, while the TCRdb copy is restricted to in-frame clones and leaves out a portion. The sample has some 180,000 clones; roughly 92% are singletons. This material consisted of peripheral blood, taken on day 0 of AZD1222 vaccination. These receptors came from an adult in good health.

This chain links TRBV18 with TRBJ1-1; 7 bases line up with TRBD1. The CDR3 covers 14 residues. Germline V gene lookup returns CDR1 KGHSH and CDR2 LQKENI. The junction had 4 bases not matched to a gene; V was cut back by 6 bases and J by 0 bases. The CDR3 loop reads CASSGQAMNTEAFF. As DNA, the CDR3 is TGTGCCAGCTCCGGACAGGCTATGAACACTGAAGCTTTCTTT. Based on the CDR3 plus reference TRBV18 and TRBJ1-1, the full variable domain is NAGVMQNPRHLVRRRGQEARLRCSPMKGHSHVYWYRQLPEEGLKFMVYLQKENIIDESGMPKERFSAEFPKEGPSILRIQQVVRGDSAAYFCASSGQAMNTEAFFGQGTRLTVV.

CDR3 sequence: CATSRDVGYGYTF. The DNA for the CDR3 is TGTGCCACCAGCCGGGACGTCGGCTATGGCTACACCTTC. V and J are TRBV15 and TRBJ1-2, with D possibly matching TRBD1 (5 bases). Germline values: CDR1 LNHNV, CDR2 YYDKDF (reference sequence). This CDR3 is 13 amino acids long. The germline V and J ends were trimmed by 5 bases and 4 bases, with 11 bases remaining between them.

The CDR3 DNA is TGTGCCAGCAGCCCACAGGGGCCGAACACCGGGGAGCTGTTTTTT. This encodes CASSPQGPNTGELFF. The V call is TRBV27, the J call TRBJ2-2, with 7 bases fitting TRBD1. This CDR3 contains 15 residues. The J segment lost 0 bases and the V segment lost 6 bases, leaving 4 bases of the junction unmatched. Germline V lookup: CDR1 MNHEY, CDR2 SMNVEV (reference sequence).

In its sample, this clone was seen a few times. This rearrangement joins TRBV9 to TRBJ1-4; maybe TRBD1 (5 bases). CDR1 and CDR2 from the germline V gene are SGDLS and YYNGEE. This CDR3 has 15 residues. The ends were cut back, 3 bases at V and 2 bases at J, with 11 bases in the middle. CDR3 sequence: CASSARWGTNEKLFF. DNA for the CDR3: TGTGCCAGCAGCGCCCGGTGGGGGACTAATGAAAAACTGTTTTTT.

The chain combines TRBV7-9 with TRBJ2-5, with 8 bases identical to TRBD2. The germline V gene encodes CDR1 SEHNR and CDR2 FQNEAQ (reference sequence). J gave up 2 bases and V 2 bases, and 4 bases lay outside the gene matches. The CDR3 length is 15 residues. CDR3 DNA: TGTGCCAGCAGCTTAAGCGGGAGATGGCAAGAGACCCAGTACTTC. Protein: CASSLSGRWQETQYF.

This clone was found once. V usage is TRBV19 and J usage is TRBJ2-1; 9 bases align to TRBD1. CDR3 length equals 15 residues. Germline V gives CDR1 LNHDA, CDR2 SQIVND (reference sequence). With V trimmed by 6 bases and J by 5 bases, 8 bases remained unmatched. For the CDR3, the DNA is TGTGCCAGTAGGGGACAGGGAACGGGGAACAATGAGCAGTTCTTC. Protein sequence: CASRGQGTGNNEQFF.

CDR3 amino acids: CASSDDRGLSRETQYF. In nucleotides, the CDR3 is TGTGCCAGTAGTGATGACAGGGGTCTTTCAAGGGAGACCCAGTACTTC. The V call is TRBV19, the J call TRBJ2-5, with TRBD1 matching over 8 bases. Trimming cost V 5 bases and J 5 bases; bases outside gene matches: 13. Germline CDR1 and CDR2: LNHDA and SQIVND (reference sequence). This CDR3 has 16 amino acids.

The chain recombines TRBV6-5 with TRBJ2-7; perhaps TRBD2 as D (5 bases). Germline V gene sequence: CDR1 MNHEY, CDR2 SVGAGI. This CDR3 is 14 amino acids long. V dropped 4 bases and J dropped 1 base, with 11 bases sitting between them. The CDR3 coding sequence is TGTGCCAGCAGTTGGTGGAGGACTTCCTACGAGCAGTACTTC. It yields the protein CASSWWRTSYEQYF.

J is TRBJ1-6 and V is TRBV5-1, with TRBD1 as a possible D gene (5 bases). V lost 0 bases to trimming and J lost 2 bases, with 9 bases between them. CDR1 and CDR2 (germline): SGHRS, YFSETQ. CDR3 length: 16 residues. The CDR3 loop reads CASSLERGAYNSPLHF. In DNA form, the CDR3 reads TGCGCCAGCAGCTTGGAGAGGGGTGCCTATAATTCACCCCTCCACTTT.

The chain links TRBV6-5 to TRBJ1-2; D is unresolved. The CDR3 loop spans 12 amino acids. CDR1 and CDR2 from the germline V gene are MNHEY and SVGAGI. V shed 7 bases and J shed 1 base, with 7 bases lying between them. CDR3 sequence (DNA): TGTGCCAGCATGGGCAATAACTATGGCTACACCTTC. Protein sequence: CASMGNNYGYTF.

The chain joins TRBV12-3 or TRBV12-4 to TRBJ1-1, with D perhaps matching TRBD1 (6 bases). CDR3 length: 13 residues. Trimming took 5 bases from V and 1 from J, leaving 8 bases between them. In DNA form, the CDR3 reads TGTGCCAGCAGTGGACAGCGGAACACTGAAGCTTTCTTT. The encoded protein is CASSGQRNTEAFF.

The chain has TRBV7-6 and TRBJ2-3; tentatively, D is TRBD1 (6 bases). The CDR3 consists of 15 residues. Trimming left V 2 bases short and J 6 bases short, with 15 bases between. The V gene's germline CDR1 is SGHVS and CDR2 FNYEAQ. The CDR3 loop is CASSLSPRQGDTQYF. The CDR3 nucleotides read TGTGCCAGCAGCTTATCGCCGCGCCAGGGGGATACGCAGTATTTT.